Listed here are 18 T cell receptor beta chains from one sample, sequenced in a study of shared clonotypes between healthy human individuals. Profiled with immunoSEQ multiplex PCR; TCRdb holds only in-frame clones, not every one. The sample lists millions of clones; 93% were seen once. Input material: naive CD4+ T cells from PBMCs. The subset denotes: CD45RA+ positively selected. The receptors originated from a man younger than 35 in good health. Some clones in this sample may be carry-over from other donors' samples.

The gene calls are TRBV27 and TRBJ2-6; 8 nucleotides align to TRBD1. The CDR3 loop spans 15 amino acids. Germline V gene sequence: CDR1 MNHEY, CDR2 SMNVEV (reference sequence). V lost 6 bases to trimming and J lost 2 bases; unmatched junction nucleotides: 3. The CDR3 loop is CASRRQGPGANVLTF. The CDR3 DNA reads as TGTGCCAGCAGACGACAGGGGCCTGGGGCCAACGTCCTGACTTTC.

This chain links TRBV27 with TRBJ2-7; the D is unclear. The V end was cut by 5 bases, the J end by 0 bases, with 14 bases between. The germline V gene has CDR1 MNHEY and CDR2 SMNVEV (reference sequence). This CDR3 has 15 residues. The CDR3 coding sequence is TGTGCCAGCAGTGTATACCCCGTAGGCTCCTACGAGCAGTACTTC. Translated: CASSVYPVGSYEQYF.

Notes on this clone: This same CDR3 is encoded by further DNA sequences in the sample. The rearrangement uses TRBV18 and TRBJ1-1, with D possibly TRBD1 on 6 matching bases. Trimming pared 5 bases from V and 0 bases from J, leaving 10 bases between. This CDR3 has 14 amino acids. Germline V gives CDR1 KGHSH, CDR2 LQKENI. The CDR3 nucleotides are TGTGCCAGCTCAGCGGACAGACTGAACACTGAAGCTTTCTTT. Residues: CASSADRLNTEAFF.

This clone appeared once. The chain recombines TRBV19 with TRBJ1-2; TRBD1 is a possible D gene (6 bases). The germline gives CDR1 LNHDA, CDR2 SQIVND (reference sequence). CDR3 length equals 15 residues. V was cut by 3 bases and J by 5 bases, with 16 bases left in between. The CDR3 is CASSIIDKGGYGYTF. CDR3 nucleotide sequence: TGTGCCAGTAGTATCATCGACAAGGGGGGTTATGGCTACACCTTC.

CDR3 nucleotide sequence: TGTGCCATCAGTCGAGGGGGTGAAGCTTTCTTT. Residues: CAISRGGEAFF. This chain links TRBV10-3 with TRBJ1-1, with D tentatively TRBD1 (6 bases). The V and J ends lost 5 bases and 7 bases respectively, with 8 bases between them. The CDR3 sequence is 11 residues long. Germline V lookup: CDR1 ENHRY, CDR2 SYGVKD.

The chain uses TRBV29-1 and TRBJ2-6; D is uncertain. The germline gives CDR1 SQVTM, CDR2 ANQGSEA. The CDR3 consists of 13 residues. V was clipped by 4 bases and J by 0 bases, with 4 bases between them. In nucleotides, the CDR3 is TGCAGCGTTGCATCCTCTGGGGCCAACGTCCTGACTTTC. The encoded protein is CSVASSGANVLTF. Supplemented by reference TRBV29-1 and TRBJ2-6, the full variable domain reads SAVISQKPSRDICQRGTSLTIQCQVDSQVTMMFWYRQQPGQSLTLIATANQGSEATYESGFVIDKFPISRPNLTFSTLTVSNMSPEDSSIYLCSVASSGANVLTFGAGSRLTVL.

This chain links TRBV28 with TRBJ1-1; D not resolved. Germline V gene data show CDR1 as MDHEN and CDR2 as SYDVKM. With 6 bases removed from V and 7 bases from J, the gap between germline ends came to 9 bases. The CDR3 runs 11 residues. The CDR3 reads CASRMRSEAFF. The CDR3 bases are TGTGCCAGCAGAATGAGGAGTGAAGCTTTCTTT.

This rearrangement joins TRBV7-9 to TRBJ2-2; no firm D call. Deletions cut 5 bases from V and 7 bases from J, with 11 bases between. From germline, CDR1 is SEHNR and CDR2 FQNEAQ (reference sequence). This CDR3 spans 13 amino acids. The CDR3 coding sequence is TGTGCCAGCAGCCAGGAGTGGGGCGGGGAGCTGTTTTTT. Residues: CASSQEWGGELFF.

The V call is TRBV5-1, the J call TRBJ2-7; 11 positions agree with TRBD2. This CDR3 contains 15 residues. V was clipped by 2 bases and J by 3 bases; unmatched bases: 4. Germline V lookup: CDR1 SGHRS, CDR2 YFSETQ. CDR3 bases: TGCGCCAGCAGCTTACTAGCGGGAGAGCGCTACGAGCAGTACTTC. It yields the protein CASSLLAGERYEQYF.

The chain employs TRBV5-6 and TRBJ2-1; D assignment may be TRBD1 or TRBD2 (6 bases each). The CDR3 consists of 12 residues. The V gene lost 4 bases and the J gene lost 9 bases, with 11 bases spanning the gap. Germline values: CDR1 SGHDT, CDR2 YYEEEE. As DNA, the CDR3 is TGTGCCAGCAGCCGCAGGGGAGGTGAGCAGTTCTTC. This encodes CASSRRGGEQFF.

The chain has TRBV6-1 and TRBJ2-3; no definite D call. Trimming took off 7 bases at V and 0 bases at J, with 8 bases between the two ends. Germline V lookup: CDR1 MNHNS, CDR2 SASEGT. The CDR3 runs to 13 residues. CDR3 in DNA: TGTGCCAGCAATAAGCCGAGCACAGATACGCAGTATTTT. Encoded protein: CASNKPSTDTQYF.

V is TRBV2 and J is TRBJ1-4, with D tentatively TRBD1 (5 bases). The CDR3 is 14 residues long. Trimming took 8 bases from V and 5 from J, leaving 15 bases between them. Germline CDR1 reads SNHLY; CDR2 reads FYNNEI. CDR3 in amino acids: CASQGAVKNEKLFF. The CDR3 coding sequence is TGTGCCAGCCAAGGGGCAGTAAAGAATGAAAAACTGTTTTTT. The full variable domain, completed using reference TRBV2 and TRBJ1-4, is EPEVTQTPSHQVTQMGQEVILRCVPISNHLYFYWYRQILGQKVEFLVSFYNNEISEKSEIFDDQFSVERPDGSNFTLKIRSTKLEDSAMYFCASQGAVKNEKLFFGSGTQLSVL.

A word on this clone: The identical CDR3 is also encoded by other nucleotide sequences in the sample. This sequence joins TRBV6-5 and TRBJ1-1; D uncertain. Trimming removed 6 bases from V and 1 base from J, with 9 bases in between. This CDR3 is built from 13 residues. Germline values: CDR1 MNHEY, CDR2 SVGAGI. For the CDR3, the DNA is TGTGCCAGCAGCTCCGGGCCGAACACTGAAGCTTTCTTT. Its translation: CASSSGPNTEAFF.

The CDR3 reads CASSVRTVRPYEQYF. In DNA, the CDR3 is TGTGCCAGCAGTGTAAGGACTGTTCGCCCCTACGAGCAGTACTTC. The rearrangement links TRBV6-1 to TRBJ2-7; weak D call: TRBD2 (5 bases). Germline CDR1 and CDR2: MNHNS and SASEGT. V was clipped by 4 bases and J by 2 bases, with 15 bases between them. This CDR3 is built from 15 residues.

CDR3 sequence reads: CSVGHAGNTEAFF. The CDR3 region has the DNA TGCAGCGTGGGGCATGCGGGGAACACTGAAGCTTTCTTT. This chain links TRBV29-1 with TRBJ1-1; maybe TRBD1 (5 bases). In germline, CDR1 is SQVTM, CDR2 ANQGSEA. Trimming took 6 bases from V and 1 from J, leaving 12 bases between them. This CDR3 has 13 amino acids.

This clone appeared once. The chain recombines TRBV4-2 with TRBJ2-7; D is perhaps TRBD2 (5 bases). CDR1 and CDR2 from the germline V gene are LGHNA and YNFKEQ. V was pared by 6 bases and J by 4 bases, with 13 bases between. The CDR3 spans 13 residues. This CDR3 is CASSLDSKYEQYF. In nucleotides, the CDR3 is TGTGCCAGCAGTCTGGACTCAAAATACGAGCAGTACTTC.

V is TRBV28 and J is TRBJ2-1; 15 nucleotides align to TRBD2. Germline-derived CDR1 and CDR2 are MDHEN and SYDVKM. V lost 2 bases and J lost 6; bases outside the gene matches: 5. CDR3 size: 17 residues. The CDR3 DNA is TGTGCCAGCAGTTTAGGACTAGCGGGAGGGGTTCTCAATGAGCAGTTCTTC. Translating gives CASSLGLAGGVLNEQFF.

The chain employs TRBV5-1 and TRBJ1-5; no definite D call. The CDR3 consists of 16 residues. Germline CDR1 reads SGHRS; CDR2 reads YFSETQ. V lost 0 bases, J lost 2 bases, and 12 bases lay in between. The CDR3 DNA is TGCGCCAGCAGCTTGGCCCCAAACAACGGCAATCAGCCCCAGCATTTT. It codes for CASSLAPNNGNQPQHF.